This TCR beta chain was recorded in a study of T cells in Graves' hyperthyroidism and ophthalmopathy. Study conclusions and caveats: Most clonotypes that expanded in the thyroid above 0.001 also showed up in blood.

A remark on this clonotype: Its target is not known.

TCR beta CDR3 regions were amplified from RNA transcripts. First-round RT-PCR of the TCR CDR3 relied on the HTBI primer set. MiXCR was run by TCRdb on the multiplex PCR reads, yielding one entry per CDR3 protein. The table lists a few hundred thousand distinct CDR3 sequences, 40% to 55% of them singletons. Sequences were obtained from peripheral blood or thyroid tissue (not recorded which). The receptor was derived from an adult woman with Graves' disease, either hyperthyroidism or ophthalmopathy (not recorded which).

The CDR3 here is CASSLFGVFESNQPQHF. The CDR3 bases are TGTGCCAGCAGTTTATTCGGTGTGTTCGAAAGCAATCAGCCCCAGCATTTT. The rearrangement joins TRBV25-1 to TRBJ1-5, with D uncertain. Germline lookup yields CDR1 MGHDK and CDR2 SYGVNS. The V end was cut by 5 bases, the J end by 1 base, with 18 bases between. The CDR3 is 17 residues long.